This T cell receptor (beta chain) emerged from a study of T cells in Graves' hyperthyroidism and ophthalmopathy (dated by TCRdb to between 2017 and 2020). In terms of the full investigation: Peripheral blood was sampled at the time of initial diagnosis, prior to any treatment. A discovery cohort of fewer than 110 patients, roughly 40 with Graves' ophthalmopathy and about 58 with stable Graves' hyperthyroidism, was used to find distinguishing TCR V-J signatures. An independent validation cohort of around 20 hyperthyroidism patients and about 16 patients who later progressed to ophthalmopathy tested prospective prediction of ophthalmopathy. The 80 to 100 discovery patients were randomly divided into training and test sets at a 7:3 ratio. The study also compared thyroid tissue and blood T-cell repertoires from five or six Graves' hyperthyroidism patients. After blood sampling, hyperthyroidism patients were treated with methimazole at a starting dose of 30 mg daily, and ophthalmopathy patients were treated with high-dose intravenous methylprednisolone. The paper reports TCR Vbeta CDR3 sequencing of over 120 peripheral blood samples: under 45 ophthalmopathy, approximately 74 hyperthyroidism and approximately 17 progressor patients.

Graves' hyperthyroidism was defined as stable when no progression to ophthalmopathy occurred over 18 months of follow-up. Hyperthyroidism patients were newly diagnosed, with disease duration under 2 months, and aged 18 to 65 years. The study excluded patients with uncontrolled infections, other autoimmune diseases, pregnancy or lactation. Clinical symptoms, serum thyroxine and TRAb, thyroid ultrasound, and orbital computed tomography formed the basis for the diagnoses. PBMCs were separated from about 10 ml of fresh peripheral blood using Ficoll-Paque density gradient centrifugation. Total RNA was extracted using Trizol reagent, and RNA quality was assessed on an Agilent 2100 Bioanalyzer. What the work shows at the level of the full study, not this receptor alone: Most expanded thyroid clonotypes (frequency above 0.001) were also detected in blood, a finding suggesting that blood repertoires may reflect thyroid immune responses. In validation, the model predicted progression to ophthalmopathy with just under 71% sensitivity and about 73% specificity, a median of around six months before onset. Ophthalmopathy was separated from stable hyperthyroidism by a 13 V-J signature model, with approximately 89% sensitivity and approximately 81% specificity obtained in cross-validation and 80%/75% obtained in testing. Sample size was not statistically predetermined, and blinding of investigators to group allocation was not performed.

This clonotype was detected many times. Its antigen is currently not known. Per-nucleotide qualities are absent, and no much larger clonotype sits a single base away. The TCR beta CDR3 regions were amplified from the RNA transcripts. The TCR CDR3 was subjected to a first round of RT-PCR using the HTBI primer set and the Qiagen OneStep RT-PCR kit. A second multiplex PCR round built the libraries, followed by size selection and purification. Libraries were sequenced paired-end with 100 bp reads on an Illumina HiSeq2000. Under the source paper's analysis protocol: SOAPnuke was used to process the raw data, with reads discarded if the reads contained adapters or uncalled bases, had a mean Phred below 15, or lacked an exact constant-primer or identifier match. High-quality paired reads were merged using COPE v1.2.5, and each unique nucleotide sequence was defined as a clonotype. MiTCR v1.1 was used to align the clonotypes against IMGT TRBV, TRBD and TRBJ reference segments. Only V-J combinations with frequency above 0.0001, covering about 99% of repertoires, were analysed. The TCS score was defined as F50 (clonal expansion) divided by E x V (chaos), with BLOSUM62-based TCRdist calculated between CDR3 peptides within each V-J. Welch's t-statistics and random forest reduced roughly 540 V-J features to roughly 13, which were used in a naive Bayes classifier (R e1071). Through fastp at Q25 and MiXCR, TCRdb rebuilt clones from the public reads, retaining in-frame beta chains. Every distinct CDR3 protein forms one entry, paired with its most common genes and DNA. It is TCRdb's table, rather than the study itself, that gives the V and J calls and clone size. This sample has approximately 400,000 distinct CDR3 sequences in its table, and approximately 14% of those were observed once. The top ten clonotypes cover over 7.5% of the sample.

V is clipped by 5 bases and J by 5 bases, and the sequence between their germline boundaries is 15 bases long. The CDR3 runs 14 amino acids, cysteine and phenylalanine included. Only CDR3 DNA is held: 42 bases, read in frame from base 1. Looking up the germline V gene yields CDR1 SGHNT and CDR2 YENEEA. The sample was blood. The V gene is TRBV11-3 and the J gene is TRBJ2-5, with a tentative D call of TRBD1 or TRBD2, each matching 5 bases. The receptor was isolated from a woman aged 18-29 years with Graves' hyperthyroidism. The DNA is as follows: TGTGCCAGCAGCCCCGGGACGGATGGGGAGACCCAGTACTTC. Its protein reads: CASSPGTDGETQYF.